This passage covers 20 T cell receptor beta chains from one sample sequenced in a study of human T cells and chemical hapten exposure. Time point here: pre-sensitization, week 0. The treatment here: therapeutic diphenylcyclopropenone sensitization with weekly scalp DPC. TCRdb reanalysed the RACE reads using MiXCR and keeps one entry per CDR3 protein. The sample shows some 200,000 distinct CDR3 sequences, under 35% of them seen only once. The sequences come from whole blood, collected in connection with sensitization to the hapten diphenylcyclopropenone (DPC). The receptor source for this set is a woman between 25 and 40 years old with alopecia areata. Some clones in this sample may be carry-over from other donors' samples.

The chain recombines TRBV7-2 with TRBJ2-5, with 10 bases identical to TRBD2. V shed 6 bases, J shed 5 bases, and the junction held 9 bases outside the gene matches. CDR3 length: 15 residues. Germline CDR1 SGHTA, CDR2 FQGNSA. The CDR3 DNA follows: TGTGCCAGCAGTGCTGCTAGCGGGGGCGGGGAGACCCAGTACTTC. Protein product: CASSAASGGGETQYF.

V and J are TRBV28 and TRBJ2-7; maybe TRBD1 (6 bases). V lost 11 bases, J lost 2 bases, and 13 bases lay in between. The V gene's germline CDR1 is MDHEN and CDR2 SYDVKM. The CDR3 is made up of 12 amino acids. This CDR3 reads CASTEGAYEQYF. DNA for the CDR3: TGTGCCTCTACCGAGGGGGCCTACGAGCAGTACTTC.

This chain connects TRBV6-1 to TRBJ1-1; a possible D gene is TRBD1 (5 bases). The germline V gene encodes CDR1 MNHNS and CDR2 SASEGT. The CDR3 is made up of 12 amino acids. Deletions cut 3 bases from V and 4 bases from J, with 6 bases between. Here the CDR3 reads CASSEGGTEAFF. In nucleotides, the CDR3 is TGTGCCAGCAGTGAGGGGGGCACTGAAGCTTTCTTT.

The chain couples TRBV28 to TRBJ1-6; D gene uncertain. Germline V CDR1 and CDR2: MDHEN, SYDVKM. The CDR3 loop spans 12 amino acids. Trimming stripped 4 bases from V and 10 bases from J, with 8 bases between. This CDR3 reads CASSSRPSPLHF. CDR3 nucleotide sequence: TGTGCCAGCAGTTCGCGACCATCACCCCTCCACTTT. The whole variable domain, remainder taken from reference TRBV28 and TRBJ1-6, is DVKVTQSSRYLVKRTGEKVFLECVQDMDHENMFWYRQDPGLGLRLIYFSYDVKMKEKGDIPEGYSVSREKKERFSLILESASTNQTSMYLCASSSRPSPLHFGNGTRLTVT.

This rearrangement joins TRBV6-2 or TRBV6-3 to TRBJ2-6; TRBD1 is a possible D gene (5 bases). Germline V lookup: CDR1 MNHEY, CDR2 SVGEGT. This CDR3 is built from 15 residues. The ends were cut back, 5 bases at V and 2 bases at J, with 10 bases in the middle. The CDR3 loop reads CASSQAGTGANVLTF. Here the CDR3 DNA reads TGTGCCAGCAGTCAAGCAGGGACTGGGGCCAACGTCCTGACTTTC.

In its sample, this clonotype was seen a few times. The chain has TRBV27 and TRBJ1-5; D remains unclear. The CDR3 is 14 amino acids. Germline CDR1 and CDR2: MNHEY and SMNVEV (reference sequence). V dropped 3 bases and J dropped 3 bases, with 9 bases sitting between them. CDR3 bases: TGTGCCAGCAGTTTCCAAAGGGACAATCAGCCCCAGCATTTT. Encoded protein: CASSFQRDNQPQHF.

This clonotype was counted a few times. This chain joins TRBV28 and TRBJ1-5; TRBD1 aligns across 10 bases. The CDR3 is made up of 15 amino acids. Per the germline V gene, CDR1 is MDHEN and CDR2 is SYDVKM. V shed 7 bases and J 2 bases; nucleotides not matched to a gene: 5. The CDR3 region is CASTRQGAGNQPQHF. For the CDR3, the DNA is TGTGCCAGCACCAGACAGGGGGCAGGCAATCAGCCCCAGCATTTT.

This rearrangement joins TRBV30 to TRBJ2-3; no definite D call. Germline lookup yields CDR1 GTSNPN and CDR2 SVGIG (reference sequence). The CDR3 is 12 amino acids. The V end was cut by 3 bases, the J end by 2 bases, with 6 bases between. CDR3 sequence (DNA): TGTGCCTGGAGCCTCGACACAGATACGCAGTATTTT. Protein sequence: CAWSLDTDTQYF.

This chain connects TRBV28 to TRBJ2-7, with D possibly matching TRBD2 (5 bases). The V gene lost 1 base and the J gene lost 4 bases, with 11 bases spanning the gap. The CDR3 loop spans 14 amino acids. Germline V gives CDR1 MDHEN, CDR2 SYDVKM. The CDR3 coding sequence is TGTGCCAGCAGTTTATTCGGACTCTCATACGAGCAGTACTTC. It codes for CASSLFGLSYEQYF.

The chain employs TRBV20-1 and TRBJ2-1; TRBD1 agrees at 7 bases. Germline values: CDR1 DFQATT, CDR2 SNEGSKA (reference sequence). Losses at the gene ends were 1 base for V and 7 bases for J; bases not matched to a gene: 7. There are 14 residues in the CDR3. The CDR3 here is CSARGPRGLNEQFF. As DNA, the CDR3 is TGCAGTGCTAGAGGCCCGAGGGGGCTAAATGAGCAGTTCTTC.

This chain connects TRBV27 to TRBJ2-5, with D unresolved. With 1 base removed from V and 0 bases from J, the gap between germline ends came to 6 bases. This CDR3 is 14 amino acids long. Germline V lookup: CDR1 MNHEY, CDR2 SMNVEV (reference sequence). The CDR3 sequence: CASSLYWDQETQYF. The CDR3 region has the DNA TGTGCCAGCAGTTTATACTGGGACCAAGAGACCCAGTACTTC.

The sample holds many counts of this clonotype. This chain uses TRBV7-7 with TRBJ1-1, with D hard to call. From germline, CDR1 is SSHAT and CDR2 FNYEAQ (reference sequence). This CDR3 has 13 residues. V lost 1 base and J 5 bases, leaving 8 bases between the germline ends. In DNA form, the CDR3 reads TGTGCCAGCAGCTTAGACCTTAGTACTGAAGCTTTCTTT. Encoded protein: CASSLDLSTEAFF.

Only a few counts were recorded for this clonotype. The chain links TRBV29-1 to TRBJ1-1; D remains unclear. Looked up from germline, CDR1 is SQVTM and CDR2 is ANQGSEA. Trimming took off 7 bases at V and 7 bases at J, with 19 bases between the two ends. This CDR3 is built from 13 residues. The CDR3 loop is CSGGQSPVGEAFF. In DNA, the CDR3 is TGCAGCGGTGGGCAGTCTCCAGTCGGTGAAGCTTTCTTT.

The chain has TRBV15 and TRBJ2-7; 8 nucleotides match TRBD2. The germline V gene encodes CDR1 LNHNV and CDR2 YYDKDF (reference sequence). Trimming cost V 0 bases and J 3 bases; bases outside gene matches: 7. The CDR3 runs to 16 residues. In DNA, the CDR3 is TGTGCCACCAGCAGAGATGAGGCCAGCGGGGGCTACGAGCAGTACTTC. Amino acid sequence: CATSRDEASGGYEQYF. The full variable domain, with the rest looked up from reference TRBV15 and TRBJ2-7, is DAMVIQNPRYQVTQFGKPVTLSCSQTLNHNVMYWYQQKSSQAPKLLFHYYDKDFNNEADTPDNFQSRRPNTSFCFLDIRSPGLGDTAMYLCATSRDEASGGYEQYFGPGTRLTVT.

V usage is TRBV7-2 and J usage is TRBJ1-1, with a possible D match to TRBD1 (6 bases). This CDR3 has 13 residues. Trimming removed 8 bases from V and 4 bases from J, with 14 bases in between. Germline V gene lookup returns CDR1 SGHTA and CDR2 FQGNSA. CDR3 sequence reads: CASSAGAGTEAFF. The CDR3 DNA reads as TGTGCCAGCTCGGCAGGGGCTGGCACTGAAGCTTTCTTT.

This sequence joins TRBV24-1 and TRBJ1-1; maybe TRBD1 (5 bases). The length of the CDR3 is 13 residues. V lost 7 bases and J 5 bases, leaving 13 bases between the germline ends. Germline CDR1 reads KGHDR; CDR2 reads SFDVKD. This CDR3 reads CATRERGGTEAFF. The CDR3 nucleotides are TGTGCCACCAGGGAAAGGGGAGGTACTGAAGCTTTCTTT.

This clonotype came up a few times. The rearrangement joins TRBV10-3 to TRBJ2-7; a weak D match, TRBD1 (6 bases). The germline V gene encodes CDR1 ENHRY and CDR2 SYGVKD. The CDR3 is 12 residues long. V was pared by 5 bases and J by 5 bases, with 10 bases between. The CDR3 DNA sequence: TGTGCCATCAGTCCACAGGGTAACGAGCAGTACTTC. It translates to CAISPQGNEQYF.

CDR3 region: CASSPPWGGGPYNEQFF. Here the CDR3 DNA reads TGTGCCAGCAGTCCACCCTGGGGGGGGGGACCCTACAATGAGCAGTTCTTC. This rearrangement joins TRBV28 to TRBJ2-1, with 7 bases fitting TRBD2. The germline CDR1 and CDR2 sequences are MDHEN and SYDVKM. This CDR3 spans 17 amino acids. Trimming at V came to 5 bases and at J to 2 bases, leaving 12 bases not matched to a gene.

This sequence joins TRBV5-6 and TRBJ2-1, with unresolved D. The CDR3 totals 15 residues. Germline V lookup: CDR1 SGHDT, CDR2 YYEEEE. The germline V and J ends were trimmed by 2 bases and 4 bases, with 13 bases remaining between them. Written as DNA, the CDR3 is TGTGCCAGCAGCTTCGGTCAGATAAAGTACAATGAGCAGTTCTTC. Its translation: CASSFGQIKYNEQFF. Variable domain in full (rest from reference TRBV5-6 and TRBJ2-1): DAGVTQSPTHLIKTRGQQVTLRCSPKSGHDTVSWYQQALGQGPQFIFQYYEEEERQRGNFPDRFSGHQFPNYSSELNVNALLLGDSALYLCASSFGQIKYNEQFFGPGTRLTVL.

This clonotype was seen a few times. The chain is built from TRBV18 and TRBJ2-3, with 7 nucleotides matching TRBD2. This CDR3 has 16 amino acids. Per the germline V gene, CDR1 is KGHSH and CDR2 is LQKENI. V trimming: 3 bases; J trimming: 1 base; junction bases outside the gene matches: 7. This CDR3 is CASSPSSGARTDTQYF. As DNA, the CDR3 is TGTGCCAGCTCACCGTCGAGCGGGGCCCGCACAGATACGCAGTATTTT.